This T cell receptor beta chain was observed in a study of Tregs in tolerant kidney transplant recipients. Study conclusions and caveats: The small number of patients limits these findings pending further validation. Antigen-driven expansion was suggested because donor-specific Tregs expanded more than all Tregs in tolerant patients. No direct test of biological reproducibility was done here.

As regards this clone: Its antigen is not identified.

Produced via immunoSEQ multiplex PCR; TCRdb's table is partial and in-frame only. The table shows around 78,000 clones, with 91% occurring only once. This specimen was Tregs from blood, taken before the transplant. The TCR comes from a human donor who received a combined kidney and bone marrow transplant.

In DNA, the CDR3 is TGTGCCAGCAGACGGGACTTGACCGGGGAGCTGTTTTTT. Translating gives CASRRDLTGELFF. The chain carries TRBV7-2 and TRBJ2-2; tentative D call: TRBD2 (6 bases). CDR3 length equals 13 residues. V was shortened by 6 bases and J by 5 bases, with 10 bases between the two germline ends. Looked up from germline, CDR1 is SGHTA and CDR2 is FQGNSA.